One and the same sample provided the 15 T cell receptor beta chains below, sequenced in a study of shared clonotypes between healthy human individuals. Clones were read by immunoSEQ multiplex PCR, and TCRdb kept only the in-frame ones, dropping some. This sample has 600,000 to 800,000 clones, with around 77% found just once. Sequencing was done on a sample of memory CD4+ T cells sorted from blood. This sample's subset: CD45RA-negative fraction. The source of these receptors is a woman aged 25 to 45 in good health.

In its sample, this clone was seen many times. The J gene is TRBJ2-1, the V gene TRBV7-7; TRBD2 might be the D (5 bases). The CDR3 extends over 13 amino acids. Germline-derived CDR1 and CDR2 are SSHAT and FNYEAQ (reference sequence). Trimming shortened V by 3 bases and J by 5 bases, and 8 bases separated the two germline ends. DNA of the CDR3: TGTGCCAGCAGCTTCGGACTCGACAATGAGCAGTTCTTC. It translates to CASSFGLDNEQFF. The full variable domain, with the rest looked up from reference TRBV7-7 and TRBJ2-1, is GAGVSQSPRYKVTKRGQDVTLRCDPISSHATLYWYQQALGQGPEFLTYFNYEAQPDKSGLPSDRFSAERPEGSISTLTIQRTEQRDSAMYRCASSFGLDNEQFFGPGTRLTVL.

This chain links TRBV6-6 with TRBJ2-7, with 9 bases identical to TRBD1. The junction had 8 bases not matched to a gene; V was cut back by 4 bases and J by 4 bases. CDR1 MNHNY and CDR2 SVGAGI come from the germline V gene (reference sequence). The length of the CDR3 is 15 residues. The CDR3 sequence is CASSSLTGGGYEQYF. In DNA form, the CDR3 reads TGTGCCAGCAGTTCCCTCACAGGGGGCGGATACGAGCAGTACTTC.

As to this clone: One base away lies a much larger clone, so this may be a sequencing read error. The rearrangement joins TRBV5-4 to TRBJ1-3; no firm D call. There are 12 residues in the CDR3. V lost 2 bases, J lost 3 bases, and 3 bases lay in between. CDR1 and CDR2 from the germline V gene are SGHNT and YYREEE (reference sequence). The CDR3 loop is CASSLGGNTIYF. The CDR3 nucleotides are TGTGCCAGCAGCTTAGGTGGAAACACCATATATTTT.

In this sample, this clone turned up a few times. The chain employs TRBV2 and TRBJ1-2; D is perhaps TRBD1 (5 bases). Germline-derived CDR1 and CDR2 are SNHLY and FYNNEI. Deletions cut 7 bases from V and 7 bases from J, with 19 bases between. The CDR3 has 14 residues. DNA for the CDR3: TGTGCCAGCATTCCCAACCTCCTCGGGGCTGGCTACACCTTC. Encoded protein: CASIPNLLGAGYTF.

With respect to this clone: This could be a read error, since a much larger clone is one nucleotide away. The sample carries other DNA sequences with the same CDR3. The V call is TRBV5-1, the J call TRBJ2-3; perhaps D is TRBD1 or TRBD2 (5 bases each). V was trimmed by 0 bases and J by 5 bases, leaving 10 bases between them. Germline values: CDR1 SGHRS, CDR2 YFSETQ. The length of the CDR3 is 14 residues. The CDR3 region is CASSLGTGGDTQYF. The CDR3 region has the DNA TGCGCCAGCAGCTTGGGAACAGGAGGAGATACGCAGTATTTT. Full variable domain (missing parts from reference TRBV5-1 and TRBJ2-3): KAGVTQTPRYLIKTRGQQVTLSCSPISGHRSVSWYQQTPGQGLQFLFEYFSETQRNKGNFPGRFSGRQFSNSRSEMNVSTLELGDSALYLCASSLGTGGDTQYFGPGTRLTVL.

The CDR3 protein is CASSGDRVDYGYTF. The CDR3 bases are TGTGCCAGCAGCGGAGACAGGGTTGACTATGGCTACACCTTC. The chain uses TRBV9 and TRBJ1-2, with 7 bases lining up with TRBD1. Germline values: CDR1 SGDLS, CDR2 YYNGEE. CDR3 length: 14 amino acids. V lost 3 bases, J lost 3 bases, and 5 bases stayed unmatched.

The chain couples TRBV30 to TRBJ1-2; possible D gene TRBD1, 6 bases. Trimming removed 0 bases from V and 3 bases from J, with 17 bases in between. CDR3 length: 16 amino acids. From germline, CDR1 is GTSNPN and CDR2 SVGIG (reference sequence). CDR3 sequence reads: CAWSVAFIGGDYGYTF. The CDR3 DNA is TGTGCCTGGAGTGTAGCATTCATCGGGGGCGACTATGGCTACACCTTC. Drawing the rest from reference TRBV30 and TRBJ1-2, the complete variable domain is SQTIHQWPATLVQPVGSPLSLECTVEGTSNPNLYWYRQAAGRGLQLLFYSVGIGQISSEVPQNLSASRPQDRQFILSSKKLLLSDSGFYLCAWSVAFIGGDYGYTFGSGTRLTVV.

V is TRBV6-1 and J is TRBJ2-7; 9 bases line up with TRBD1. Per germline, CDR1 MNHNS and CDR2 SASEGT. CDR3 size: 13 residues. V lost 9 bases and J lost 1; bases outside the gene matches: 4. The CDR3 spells CASLDRGSYEQYF. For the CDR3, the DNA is TGTGCCAGTCTGGACAGGGGTTCCTACGAGCAGTACTTC.

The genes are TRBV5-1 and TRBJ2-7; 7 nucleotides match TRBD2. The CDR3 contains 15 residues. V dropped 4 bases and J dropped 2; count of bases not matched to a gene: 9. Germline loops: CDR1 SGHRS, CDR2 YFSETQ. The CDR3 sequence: CASSLFPGGAYEQYF. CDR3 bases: TGCGCCAGCAGCCTCTTTCCGGGAGGAGCCTACGAGCAGTACTTC.

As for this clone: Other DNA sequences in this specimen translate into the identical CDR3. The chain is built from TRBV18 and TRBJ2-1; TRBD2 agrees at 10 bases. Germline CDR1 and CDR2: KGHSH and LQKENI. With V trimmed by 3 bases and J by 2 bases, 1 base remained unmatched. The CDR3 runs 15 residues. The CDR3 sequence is CASSPGLAAYNEQFF. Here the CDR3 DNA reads TGTGCCAGCTCACCTGGACTAGCGGCCTACAATGAGCAGTTCTTC. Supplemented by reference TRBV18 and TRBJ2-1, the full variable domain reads NAGVMQNPRHLVRRRGQEARLRCSPMKGHSHVYWYRQLPEEGLKFMVYLQKENIIDESGMPKERFSAEFPKEGPSILRIQQVVRGDSAAYFCASSPGLAAYNEQFFGPGTRLTVL.

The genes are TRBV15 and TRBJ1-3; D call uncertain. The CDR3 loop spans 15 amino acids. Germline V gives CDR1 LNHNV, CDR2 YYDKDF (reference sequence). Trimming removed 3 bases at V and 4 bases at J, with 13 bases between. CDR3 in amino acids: CATSSGMVSGNTIYF. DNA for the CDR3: TGTGCCACCAGCAGCGGAATGGTCAGCGGAAACACCATATATTTT.

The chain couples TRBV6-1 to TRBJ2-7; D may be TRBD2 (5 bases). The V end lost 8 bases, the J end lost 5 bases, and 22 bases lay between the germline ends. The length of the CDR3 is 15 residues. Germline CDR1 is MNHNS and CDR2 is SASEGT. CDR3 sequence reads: CASVARVVGGHEQYF. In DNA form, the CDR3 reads TGTGCCAGCGTTGCTCGGGTGGTAGGAGGCCACGAGCAGTACTTC.

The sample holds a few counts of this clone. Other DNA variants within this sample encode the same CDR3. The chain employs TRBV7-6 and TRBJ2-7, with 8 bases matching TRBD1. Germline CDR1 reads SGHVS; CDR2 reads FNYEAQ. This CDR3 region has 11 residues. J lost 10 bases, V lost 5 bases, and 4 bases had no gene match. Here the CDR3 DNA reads TGTGCCAGCAGCCCGGACAGGGTACAGTACTTC. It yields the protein CASSPDRVQYF.

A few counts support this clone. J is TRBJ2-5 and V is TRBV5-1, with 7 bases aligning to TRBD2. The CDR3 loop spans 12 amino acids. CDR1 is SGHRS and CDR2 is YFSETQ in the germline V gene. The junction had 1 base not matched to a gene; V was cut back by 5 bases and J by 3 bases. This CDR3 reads CASSRGEETQYF. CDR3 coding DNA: TGCGCCAGCAGTCGGGGGGAAGAGACCCAGTACTTC.

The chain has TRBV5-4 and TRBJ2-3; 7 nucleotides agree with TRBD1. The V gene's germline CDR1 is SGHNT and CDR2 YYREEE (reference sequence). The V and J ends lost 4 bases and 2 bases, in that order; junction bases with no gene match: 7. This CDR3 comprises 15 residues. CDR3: CASSRATGTTDTQYF. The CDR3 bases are TGTGCCAGCAGCCGCGCGACAGGGACCACAGATACGCAGTATTTT.